Below are 3 T cell receptor beta chains sequenced from a single sample in a study of blood T cells in healthy people across ages. The use of a sample-barcoded 5' primer and a J-beta primer mix characterized a second PCR of about 7 to 12 cycles. TCRdb passed the 5' RACE reads through MiXCR, listing each CDR3 protein once. The table includes about 810,000 distinct CDR3 sequences, around 36% detected once. Sequencing was performed on blood. The receptors originated from a man younger than 30 in good health.

A word on this clonotype: A much larger clone lies a single base off, so this may be a read error. The chain is built from TRBV5-6 and TRBJ2-3; perhaps TRBD2 as D (5 bases). This CDR3 contains 14 residues. Germline CDR1 SGHDT, CDR2 YYEEEE. Trimming took 4 bases from V and 2 from J, leaving 11 bases between them. The chain's CDR3 is CASSVGAHTDTQYF. CDR3 DNA: TGTGCCAGCAGCGTGGGAGCGCACACAGATACGCAGTATTTT.

The chain employs TRBV10-3 and TRBJ2-5, with unresolved D. V was cut by 8 bases and J by 1 base, with 8 bases left in between. Germline lookup yields CDR1 ENHRY and CDR2 SYGVKD. There are 12 residues in the CDR3. CDR3 amino acids: CAIAVSQETQYF. The CDR3 DNA sequence: TGTGCCATCGCCGTTAGCCAAGAGACCCAGTACTTC.

V gene TRBV20-1 combines with J gene TRBJ2-1; 10 nucleotides align to TRBD2. The CDR3 is 19 amino acids. Germline V lookup: CDR1 DFQATT, CDR2 SNEGSKA (reference sequence). Trimming took 0 bases from V and 0 from J; bases not matched to a gene: 11. The CDR3 region is CSARDETSGLPRSYNEQFF. CDR3 in DNA: TGCAGTGCTAGAGACGAGACTAGCGGGTTGCCCCGCTCCTACAATGAGCAGTTCTTC.